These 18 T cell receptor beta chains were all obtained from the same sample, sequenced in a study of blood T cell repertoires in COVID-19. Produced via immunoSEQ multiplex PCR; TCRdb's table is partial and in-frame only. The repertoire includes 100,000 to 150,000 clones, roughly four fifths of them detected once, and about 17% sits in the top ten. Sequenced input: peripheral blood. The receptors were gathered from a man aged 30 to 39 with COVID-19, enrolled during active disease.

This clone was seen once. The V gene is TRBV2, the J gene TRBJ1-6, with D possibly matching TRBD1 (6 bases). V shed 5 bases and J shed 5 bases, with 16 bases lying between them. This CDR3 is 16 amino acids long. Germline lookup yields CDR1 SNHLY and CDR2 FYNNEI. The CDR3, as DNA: TGTGCCAGCAGTCGCCGGGACCACAGGGATAATTCACCCCTCCACTTT. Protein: CASSRRDHRDNSPLHF.

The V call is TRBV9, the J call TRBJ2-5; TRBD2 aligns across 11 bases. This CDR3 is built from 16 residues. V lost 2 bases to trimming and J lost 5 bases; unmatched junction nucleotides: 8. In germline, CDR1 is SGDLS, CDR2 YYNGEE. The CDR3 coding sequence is TGTGCCAGCAGCGTTAGCGGGGGGGCCCGTGGGGAGACCCAGTACTTC. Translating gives CASSVSGGARGETQYF.

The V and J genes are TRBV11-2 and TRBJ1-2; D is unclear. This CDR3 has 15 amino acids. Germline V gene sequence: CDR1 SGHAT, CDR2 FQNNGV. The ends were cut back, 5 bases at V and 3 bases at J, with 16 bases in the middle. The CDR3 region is CASSLRPWADYGYTF. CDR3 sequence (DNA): TGTGCCAGCAGCCTTCGACCGTGGGCAGACTATGGCTACACCTTC.

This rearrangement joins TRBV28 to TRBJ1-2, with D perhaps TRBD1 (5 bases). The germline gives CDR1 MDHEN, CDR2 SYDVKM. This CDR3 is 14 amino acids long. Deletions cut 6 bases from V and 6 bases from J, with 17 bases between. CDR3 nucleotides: TGTGCCAGCAGCTCCGGGACGGGGGTGAATGGCTACACCTTC. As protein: CASSSGTGVNGYTF.

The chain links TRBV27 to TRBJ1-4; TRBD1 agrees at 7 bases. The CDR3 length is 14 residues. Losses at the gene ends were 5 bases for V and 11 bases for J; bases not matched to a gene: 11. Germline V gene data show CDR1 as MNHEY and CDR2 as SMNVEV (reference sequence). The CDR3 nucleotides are TGTGCCAGCAGTCCGTACCGGGACAGCAACAAACTGTTTTTT. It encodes CASSPYRDSNKLFF.

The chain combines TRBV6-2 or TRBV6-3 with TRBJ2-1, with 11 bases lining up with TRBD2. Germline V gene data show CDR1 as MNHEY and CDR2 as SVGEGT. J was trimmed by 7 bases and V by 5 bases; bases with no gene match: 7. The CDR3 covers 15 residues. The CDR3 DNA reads TGTGCCAGCAGTGGTAGCGGGGGGGCATATAATGAGCAGTTCTTC. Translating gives CASSGSGGAYNEQFF.

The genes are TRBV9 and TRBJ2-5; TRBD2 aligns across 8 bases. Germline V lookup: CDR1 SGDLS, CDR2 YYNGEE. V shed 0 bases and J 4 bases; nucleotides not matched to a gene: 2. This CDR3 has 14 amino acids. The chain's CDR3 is CASSVAGGPETQYF. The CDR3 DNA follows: TGTGCCAGCAGCGTAGCGGGGGGGCCAGAGACCCAGTACTTC.

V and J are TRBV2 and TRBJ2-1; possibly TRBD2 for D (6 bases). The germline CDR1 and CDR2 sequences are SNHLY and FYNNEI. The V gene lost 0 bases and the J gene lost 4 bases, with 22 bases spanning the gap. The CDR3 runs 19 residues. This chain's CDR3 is CASSEADSPGTLPYNEQFF. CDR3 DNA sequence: TGTGCCAGCAGTGAAGCTGACTCACCCGGGACTCTTCCTTACAATGAGCAGTTCTTC.

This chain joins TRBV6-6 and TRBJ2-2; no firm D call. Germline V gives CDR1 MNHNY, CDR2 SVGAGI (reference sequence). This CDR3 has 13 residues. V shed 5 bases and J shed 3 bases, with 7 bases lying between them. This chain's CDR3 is CASSLHYTGELFF. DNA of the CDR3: TGTGCCAGCAGTCTCCACTACACCGGGGAGCTGTTTTTT.

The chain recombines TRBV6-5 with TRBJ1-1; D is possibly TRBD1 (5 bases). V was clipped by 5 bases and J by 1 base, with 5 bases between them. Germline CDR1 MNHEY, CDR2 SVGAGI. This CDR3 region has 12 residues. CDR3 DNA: TGTGCCAGCAGTAGGGGGAACACTGAAGCTTTCTTT. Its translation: CASSRGNTEAFF.

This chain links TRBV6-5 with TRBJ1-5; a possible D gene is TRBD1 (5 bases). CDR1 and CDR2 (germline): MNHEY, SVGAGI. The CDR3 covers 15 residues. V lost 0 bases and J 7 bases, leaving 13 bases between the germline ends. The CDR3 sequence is CASSYSTVRGQPQHF. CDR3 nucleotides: TGTGCCAGCAGTTACTCGACGGTTAGGGGCCAGCCCCAGCATTTT.

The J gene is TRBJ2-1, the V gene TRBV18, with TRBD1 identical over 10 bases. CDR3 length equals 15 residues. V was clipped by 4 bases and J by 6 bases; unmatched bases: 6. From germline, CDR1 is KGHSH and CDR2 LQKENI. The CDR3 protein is CASSRGQGKVNEQFF. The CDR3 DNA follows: TGTGCCAGCTCACGGGGACAGGGGAAGGTCAATGAGCAGTTCTTC.

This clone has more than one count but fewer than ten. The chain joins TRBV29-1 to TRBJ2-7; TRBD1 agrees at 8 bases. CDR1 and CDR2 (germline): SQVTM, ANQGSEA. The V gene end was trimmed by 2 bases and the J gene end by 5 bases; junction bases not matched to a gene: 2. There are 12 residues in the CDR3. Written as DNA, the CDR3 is TGCAGCGTTGAACAGGACAGGGACGAGCAGTACTTC. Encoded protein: CSVEQDRDEQYF.

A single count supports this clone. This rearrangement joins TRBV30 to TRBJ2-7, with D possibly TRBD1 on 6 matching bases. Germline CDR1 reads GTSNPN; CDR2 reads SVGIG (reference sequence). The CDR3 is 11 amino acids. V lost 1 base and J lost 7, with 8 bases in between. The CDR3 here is CAWSGRGEQYF. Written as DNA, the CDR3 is TGTGCCTGGAGTGGTAGGGGGGAGCAGTACTTC.

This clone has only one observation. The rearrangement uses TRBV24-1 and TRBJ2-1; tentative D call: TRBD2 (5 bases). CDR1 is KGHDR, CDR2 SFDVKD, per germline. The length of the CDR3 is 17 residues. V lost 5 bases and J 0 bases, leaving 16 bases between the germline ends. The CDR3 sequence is CATSAGFGFDSYNEQFF. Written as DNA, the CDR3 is TGTGCCACCAGTGCGGGGTTCGGGTTTGACTCCTACAATGAGCAGTTCTTC.

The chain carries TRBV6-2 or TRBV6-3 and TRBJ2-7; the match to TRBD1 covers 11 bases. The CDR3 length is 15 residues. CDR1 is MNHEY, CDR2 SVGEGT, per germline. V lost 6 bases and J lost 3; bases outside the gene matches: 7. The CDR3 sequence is CASSSGTGGVYEQYF. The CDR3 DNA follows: TGTGCCAGCAGCTCCGGGACAGGGGGAGTCTACGAGCAGTACTTC.

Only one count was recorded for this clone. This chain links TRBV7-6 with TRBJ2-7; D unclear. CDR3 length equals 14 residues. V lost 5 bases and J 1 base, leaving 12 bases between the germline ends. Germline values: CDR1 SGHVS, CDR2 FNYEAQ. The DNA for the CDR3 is TGTGCCAGCAGCCCGTTCAGCGCGTCCTACGAGCAGTACTTC. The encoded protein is CASSPFSASYEQYF. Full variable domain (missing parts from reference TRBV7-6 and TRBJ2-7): GAGVSQSPRYKVTKRGQDVALRCDPISGHVSLYWYRQALGQGPEFLTYFNYEAQQDKSGLPNDRFSAERPEGSISTLTIQRTEQRDSAMYRCASSPFSASYEQYFGPGTRLTVT.

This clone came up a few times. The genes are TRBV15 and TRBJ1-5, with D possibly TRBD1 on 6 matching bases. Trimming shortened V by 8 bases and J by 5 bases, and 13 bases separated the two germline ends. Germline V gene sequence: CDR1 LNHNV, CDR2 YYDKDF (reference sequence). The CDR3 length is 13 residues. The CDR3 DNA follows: TGTGCCACCGGGGGGGGGCGCGATCAGCCCCAGCATTTT. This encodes CATGGGRDQPQHF.